The next 18 T cell receptor beta chains were all read from a single sample in a study of T cells in Graves' hyperthyroidism and ophthalmopathy. Amplification of TCR beta CDR3 regions used RNA as the template. The TCR CDR3 was amplified in a first-round RT-PCR using the HTBI primer set. A single record per CDR3 protein comes from TCRdb applying MiXCR to the multiplex PCR reads. The data show about 420,000 distinct CDR3 sequences, roughly 13% seen once. Specimen: blood. These receptors all come from a woman aged 18-29 years with Graves' hyperthyroidism.

The table lists this clonotype with many counts. CDR3 DNA: TGTGCCAGCAGTTACTCGACTCCCCCGGGACAGCGCAACTACGAGCAGTACTTC. Its protein is CASSYSTPPGQRNYEQYF. The chain couples TRBV6-7 to TRBJ2-7; 7 bases match TRBD1. TRBV6-7 is reported as an ORF; its role is uncertain. The CDR3 is 18 residues long. The trim removed 0 bases at V and 3 bases at J, leaving 14 bases unmatched.

This clonotype appeared many times. This chain links TRBV10-2 with TRBJ2-7; TRBD2 aligns across 9 bases. V was pared by 6 bases and J by 5 bases, with 2 bases of the junction left unmatched. The CDR3 runs 12 residues. Germline CDR1 and CDR2: WSHSY and SAAADI. For the CDR3, the DNA is TGCGCCAGCAGGGCTAGCGGGGACGAGCAGTACTTC. Translation: CASRASGDEQYF.

To note about this clonotype: This may arise from a read error, as a much more abundant clone is one base away. V gene TRBV7-2 combines with J gene TRBJ2-7, with D perhaps being TRBD1 or TRBD2 (5 bases each). Germline CDR1 and CDR2: SGHTA and FQGNSA. Between the trimmed V and J ends, which lost 2 bases and 9 bases, there was a span of 20 bases. This CDR3 has 15 amino acids. CDR3 amino acids: CASSLIRTGQGLQYF. The DNA of the CDR3 is TGTGCCAGCAGCTTAATCCGGACTGGACAAGGCTTGCAGTACTTC. The full variable domain, in which reference TRBV7-2 and TRBJ2-7 provide the parts outside the CDR3, is GAGVSQSPSNKVTEKGKDVELRCDPISGHTALYWYRQSLGQGLEFLIYFQGNSAPDKSGLPSDRFSAERTGGSVSTLTIQRTQQEDSAVYLCASSLIRTGQGLQYFGPGTRLTVT.

Ten or more counts support this clonotype. The chain couples TRBV3-1 to TRBJ2-4, with TRBD1 matching over 11 bases. Unmatched junction bases numbered 11, after V lost 1 base and J lost 0 bases. The CDR3 is 20 amino acids. The germline gives CDR1 LGHDT, CDR2 YNNKEL (reference sequence). CDR3 region: CASSQVPGTGGLGAKNIQYF. CDR3 sequence (DNA): TGTGCCAGCAGCCAAGTTCCAGGGACAGGGGGTTTGGGAGCCAAAAACATTCAGTACTTC.

The V call is TRBV4-3, the J call TRBJ1-4, with D perhaps TRBD1 (5 bases). Germline V gene data show CDR1 as LGHNA and CDR2 as YSLEER. The length of the CDR3 is 17 residues. V shed 0 bases and J shed 8 bases, with 19 bases lying between them. CDR3 sequence: CASSQEGGREVQEKLFF. The CDR3 DNA reads TGCGCCAGCAGCCAAGAAGGCGGCAGGGAGGTACAAGAAAAACTGTTTTTT.

This clonotype was seen a few times. The chain couples TRBV5-1 to TRBJ2-2, with D hard to call. V gave up 4 bases and J gave up 2 bases, with 15 bases separating them. The germline gives CDR1 SGHRS, CDR2 YFSETQ. The CDR3 has 16 amino acids. CDR3 loop: CASSGHGWGNTGELFF. The CDR3, as DNA: TGCGCCAGCAGCGGCCACGGCTGGGGAAACACCGGGGAGCTGTTTTTT.

This chain links TRBV20-1 with TRBJ1-1; D is unresolved. The V end lost 5 bases, the J end lost 1 base, and 14 bases lay between the germline ends. Germline V gives CDR1 DFQATT, CDR2 SNEGSKA (reference sequence). The CDR3 sequence is 14 residues long. The CDR3 nucleotides read TGCAGTGCTCAACGGACGGCCGGGAACACTGAAGCTTTCTTT. It encodes CSAQRTAGNTEAFF.

The V gene is TRBV28, the J gene TRBJ1-5; the D is unclear. Germline CDR1 is MDHEN and CDR2 is SYDVKM. Trimming stripped 8 bases from V and 2 bases from J, with 7 bases between. This CDR3 spans 12 amino acids. The CDR3 protein is CASEAGNQPQHF. CDR3 bases: TGTGCCAGCGAGGCGGGCAATCAGCCCCAGCATTTT.

The rearrangement joins TRBV5-1 to TRBJ2-5; unclear D gene. The CDR3 consists of 13 residues. Per the germline V gene, CDR1 is SGHRS and CDR2 is YFSETQ. V was shortened by 1 base and J by 2 bases, with 6 bases between the two germline ends. CDR3 protein: CASSLPGQETQYF. The CDR3 nucleotides are TGCGCCAGCAGCTTGCCAGGACAAGAGACCCAGTACTTC.

This sequence joins TRBV6-1 and TRBJ1-1; D gene unclear. Germline loops: CDR1 MNHNS, CDR2 SASEGT. V was shortened by 1 base and J by 7 bases, with 13 bases between the two germline ends. The CDR3 contains 14 residues. As DNA, the CDR3 is TGTGCCAGCAGTGAAGAATCGTCTGGAATTGAAGCTTTCTTT. This codes for CASSEESSGIEAFF.

This clonotype was counted ten times or more. The gene calls are TRBV20-1 and TRBJ2-7, with TRBD2 matching over 13 bases. Germline V gene lookup returns CDR1 DFQATT and CDR2 SNEGSKA (reference sequence). V shed 6 bases, J shed 3 bases, and the junction held 8 bases outside the gene matches. The CDR3 length is 15 residues. CDR3 region: CSAKSTSGRVYEQYF. The CDR3 DNA sequence: TGCAGTGCAAAAAGTACTAGCGGGAGGGTCTACGAGCAGTACTTC.

About this clonotype: Given a much more abundant clone one base away, this may be a read error. This chain links TRBV12-3 or TRBV12-4 with TRBJ1-2, with D perhaps TRBD1 (5 bases). This CDR3 is built from 15 residues. The CDR3 spells CASSGLWDANYGCTF. DNA for the CDR3: TGTGCCAGCAGTGGACTTTGGGACGCCAACTATGGCTGCACCTTC.

Many counts were recorded for this clonotype. The chain couples TRBV7-2 to TRBJ2-7; D is undetermined. CDR1 and CDR2 from the germline V gene are SGHTA and FQGNSA. V lost 1 base and J 3 bases, leaving 10 bases between the germline ends. This CDR3 has 14 amino acids. CDR3 bases: TGTGCCAGCAGCTTAGGGACCCGGAACTACGAGCAGTACTTC. It specifies CASSLGTRNYEQYF. Full variable domain (outside the CDR3, taken from reference TRBV7-2 and TRBJ2-7): GAGVSQSPSNKVTEKGKDVELRCDPISGHTALYWYRQSLGQGLEFLIYFQGNSAPDKSGLPSDRFSAERTGGSVSTLTIQRTQQEDSAVYLCASSLGTRNYEQYFGPGTRLTVT.

This clonotype has ten or more counts. The chain is built from TRBV5-1 and TRBJ2-1; D is unclear. CDR1 and CDR2 (germline): SGHRS, YFSETQ. The CDR3 sequence is 12 residues long. The V gene lost 0 bases and the J gene lost 9 bases, with 7 bases spanning the gap. The CDR3 loop reads CASSLGRPEQFF. The DNA of the CDR3 is TGCGCCAGCAGCTTGGGCCGGCCTGAGCAGTTCTTC.

On this clonotype itself: The germline gene is not matched at one end of the junction; a read error may be the cause. V is TRBV12-3 or TRBV12-4 and J is TRBJ2-3; 9 bases are shared with TRBD2. This CDR3 comprises 15 residues. CDR3 sequence (DNA): TGTGCCAGCACCGTAGCGGGAGAGGATATAGATACGCCGTATTTT. It translates to CASTVAGEDIDTPYF.

This clonotype occurred many times. The CDR3, as DNA: TGTGCCAGCAGTGAAAGAGAGGGGCGGGGGAACATCAGAGGACGGGAGCTGTTTTTT. This codes for CASSEREGRGNIRGRELFF. V and J are TRBV2 and TRBJ2-2, with 7 positions matching TRBD2. This CDR3 has 19 amino acids. V lost 2 bases and J lost 9; bases outside the gene matches: 21. CDR1 and CDR2 from the germline V gene are SNHLY and FYNNEI.

This clonotype was seen at least ten times. J is TRBJ2-5 and V is TRBV6-1, with 14 bases identical to TRBD2. This CDR3 is 18 amino acids long. Germline trimming cut 5 bases from V and 7 bases from J; bases unmatched to any gene: 15. Per the germline V gene, CDR1 is MNHNS and CDR2 is SASEGT. The CDR3: CASSPLGLAGEGRGTQYF. Here the CDR3 DNA reads TGTGCCAGCAGTCCTCTGGGACTAGCGGGAGAGGGAAGAGGGACCCAGTACTTC.

This clonotype was counted many times. The chain is built from TRBV3-1 and TRBJ1-5; 12 bases map to TRBD1. Germline assignment: CDR1 LGHDT and CDR2 YNNKEL (reference sequence). The CDR3 covers 15 residues. J gave up 3 bases and V 6 bases, and 3 bases lay outside the gene matches. CDR3 sequence: CASSRDRGPNQPQHF. The CDR3 coding sequence is TGTGCCAGCAGTCGGGACAGGGGGCCCAATCAGCCCCAGCATTTT.